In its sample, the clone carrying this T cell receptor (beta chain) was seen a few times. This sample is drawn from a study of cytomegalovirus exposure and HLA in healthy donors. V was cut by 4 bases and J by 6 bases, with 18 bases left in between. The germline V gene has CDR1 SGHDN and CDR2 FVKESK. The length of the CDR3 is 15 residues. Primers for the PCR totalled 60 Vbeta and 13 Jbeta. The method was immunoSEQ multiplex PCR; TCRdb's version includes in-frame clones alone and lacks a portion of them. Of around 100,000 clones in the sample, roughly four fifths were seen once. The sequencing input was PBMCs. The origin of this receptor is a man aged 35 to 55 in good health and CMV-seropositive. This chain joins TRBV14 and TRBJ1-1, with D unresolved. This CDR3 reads CASSRLALGVAEAFF. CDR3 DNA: TGTGCCAGCAGCCGTTTGGCCCTGGGCGTCGCTGAAGCTTTCTTT.